The 5 T cell receptor beta chains listed next were all sequenced from one sample in a study of neurological immune-mediated disorders. Using its own MiXCR run on the 5' RACE reads, TCRdb lists one record per CDR3 protein. There are fewer than 80,000 distinct CDR3 sequences in the sample; less than 5.5% occur only once, and 2.8% lies in the top ten. Sequenced input: PBMCs. These receptors all come from a woman aged 30 to 39 with multiple sclerosis.

This clonotype came up many times. The rearrangement uses TRBV7-2 and TRBJ1-5; D is unclear. Germline V lookup: CDR1 SGHTA, CDR2 FQGNSA. Trimming removed 1 base from V and 10 bases from J, with 14 bases in between. This CDR3 has 14 amino acids. The CDR3 nucleotides are TGTGCCAGCAGCTTAGTATACGTCGGTCAACCCCAGCATTTT. It is translated as CASSLVYVGQPQHF. Full variable domain (remainder filled in from reference TRBV7-2 and TRBJ1-5): GAGVSQSPSNKVTEKGKDVELRCDPISGHTALYWYRQSLGQGLEFLIYFQGNSAPDKSGLPSDRFSAERTGGSVSTLTIQRTQQEDSAVYLCASSLVYVGQPQHFGDGTRLSIL.

This clonotype was recorded many times. CDR3 amino acids: CASSFDIRATTGYEQYF. Here the CDR3 DNA reads TGCGCCAGCAGCTTTGACATCCGGGCTACAACTGGCTACGAGCAGTACTTC. The rearrangement uses TRBV5-1 and TRBJ2-7; D unresolved. The V end lost 2 bases, the J end lost 3 bases, and 21 bases lay between the germline ends. CDR1 SGHRS and CDR2 YFSETQ come from the germline V gene. CDR3 size: 17 residues.

This clonotype appeared many times. The V gene is TRBV2, the J gene TRBJ2-7; TRBD1 aligns across 8 bases. V trimming: 6 bases; J trimming: 2 bases; junction bases outside the gene matches: 6. Per the germline V gene, CDR1 is SNHLY and CDR2 is FYNNEI. The CDR3 totals 14 residues. In DNA form, the CDR3 reads TGTGCCAGCAGCCGGACAGGGCAAACCTACGAGCAGTACTTC. Its protein product is CASSRTGQTYEQYF.

This clonotype has ten or more counts. V gene TRBV6-5 combines with J gene TRBJ1-4; 7 nucleotides line up with TRBD1. V was clipped by 6 bases and J by 8 bases; unmatched bases: 6. This CDR3 has 13 residues. Germline lookup yields CDR1 MNHEY and CDR2 SVGAGI. DNA of the CDR3: TGTGCCAGCAGAGGACAGGCCATAGAAAAACTGTTTTTT. It is translated as CASRGQAIEKLFF.

The CDR3 nucleotides are TGTGCCAGCAGCGATGGGACAGATTATAGCAATCAGCCCCAGCATTTT. It translates to CASSDGTDYSNQPQHF. The V and J genes are TRBV11-2 and TRBJ1-5; 7 nucleotides align to TRBD1. Per the germline V gene, CDR1 is SGHAT and CDR2 is FQNNGV. CDR3 length: 16 residues. Trimming at V came to 5 bases and at J to 0 bases, leaving 7 bases not matched to a gene.